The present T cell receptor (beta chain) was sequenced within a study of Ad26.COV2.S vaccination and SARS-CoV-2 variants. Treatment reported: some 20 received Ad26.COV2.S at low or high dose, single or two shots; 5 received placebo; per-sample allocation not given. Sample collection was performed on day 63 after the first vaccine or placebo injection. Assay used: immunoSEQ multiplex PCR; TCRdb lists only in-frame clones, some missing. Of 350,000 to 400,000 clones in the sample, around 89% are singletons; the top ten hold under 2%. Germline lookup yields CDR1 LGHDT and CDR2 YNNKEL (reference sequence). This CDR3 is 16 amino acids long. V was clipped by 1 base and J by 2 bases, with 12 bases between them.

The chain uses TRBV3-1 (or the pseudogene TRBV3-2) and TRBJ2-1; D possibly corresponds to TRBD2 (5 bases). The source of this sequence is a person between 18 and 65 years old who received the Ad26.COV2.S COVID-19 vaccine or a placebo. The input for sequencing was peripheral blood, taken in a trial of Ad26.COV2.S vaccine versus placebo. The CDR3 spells CASSQGSRAAYNEQFF. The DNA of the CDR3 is TGTGCCAGCAGCCAAGGATCGAGGGCAGCCTACAATGAGCAGTTCTTC.